This TCR beta chain was sequenced in a study of blood T cell repertoires in COVID-19. Looking at the study overall: The United States, Italy and Spain were the sources of the acute and convalescent COVID-19 samples.

In germline, CDR1 is LGHNA, CDR2 YNFKEQ. Unmatched junction bases numbered 5, after V lost 4 bases and J lost 0 bases. The CDR3 totals 17 residues. The data were produced by immunoSEQ multiplex PCR, yet TCRdb's version contains in-frame clones alone and is incomplete. The sample contains more than 95,000 clones, roughly 85% of which appear only once. The V gene is TRBV4-2, the J gene TRBJ2-3; 12 bases are a match to TRBD2. The sequence was collected from a human donor in a cohort sampled during active COVID-19. Material for sequencing was peripheral blood. This CDR3 reads CASSRLAGASSTDTQYF. The CDR3 nucleotides read TGTGCCAGCAGCCGACTAGCGGGGGCCTCTAGCACAGATACGCAGTATTTT.